This T cell receptor beta chain was observed in a study of T cells in Graves' hyperthyroidism and ophthalmopathy. This clonotype was counted at least ten times. CDR1 and CDR2 from the germline V gene are LGHDT and YNNKEL (reference sequence). Unmatched junction bases numbered 7, after V lost 3 bases and J lost 0 bases. The CDR3 loop spans 16 amino acids. TCR beta CDR3 region amplification was performed from RNA transcripts. First-round RT-PCR of the TCR CDR3 relied on the HTBI primer set. One entry per CDR3 protein results from TCRdb running MiXCR on the multiplex PCR reads. The table has about 500,000 distinct CDR3 sequences, 15% to 20% seen once; the top ten hold 17%.

Sample: blood. The J gene is TRBJ1-1, the V gene TRBV3-1, with 7 bases aligning to TRBD1. This TCR was sampled from a woman under 30 with Graves' ophthalmopathy. CDR3 in amino acids: CASSQGDRYMNTEAFF. The CDR3 DNA is TGTGCCAGCAGCCAGGGGGACAGATACATGAACACTGAAGCTTTCTTT.